Listed here are 15 T cell receptor beta chains from one sample, sequenced in a study of naive CD8 T cells in extremely preterm neonates. For these receptors, no antigen is known. The study, taken as a whole, reports: Preterm infants showed shorter CDR3s, fewer N additions and less trimming than older groups.

Preterm samples came from extremely preterm deliveries at about 21-27 weeks. Measured with immunoSEQ multiplex PCR; TCRdb has only the in-frame clones, and not every one. This sample yields tens of thousands of clones, of which approximately 90% are seen a single time; roughly 1% belongs to the top ten. The specimen sequenced was naive CD8+ T cells from cord blood. Receptor source: a boy who was born preterm.

The chain is built from TRBV27 and TRBJ2-1; 11 nucleotides agree with TRBD2. The CDR3 contains 16 residues. Germline CDR1 reads MNHEY; CDR2 reads SMNVEV (reference sequence). Trimming took 3 bases from V and 3 from J; bases not matched to a gene: 4. The DNA of the CDR3 is TGTGCCAGCAGTTTTAGCGGGGGGGCCGTCTACAATGAGCAGTTCTTC. This gives the protein CASSFSGGAVYNEQFF.

The chain recombines TRBV25-1 with TRBJ2-7; 7 positions agree with TRBD1. The CDR3 has 11 residues. Germline assignment: CDR1 MGHDK and CDR2 SYGVNS. V trimming: 6 bases; J trimming: 4 bases; junction bases outside the gene matches: 0. DNA for the CDR3: TGTGCCAGCAGGACAGGGTACGAGCAGTACTTC. As protein: CASRTGYEQYF.

This clone was picked up one time. The rearrangement uses TRBV6-5 and TRBJ2-3, with D maybe TRBD1 (6 bases). The germline V gene has CDR1 MNHEY and CDR2 SVGAGI. Between the trimmed V and J ends, which lost 6 bases and 8 bases, there was a span of 12 bases. CDR3 length equals 12 residues. The CDR3 coding sequence is TGTGCCAGCAGGGGGGCTGGGGTTACGCAGTATTTT. Translation gives CASRGAGVTQYF.

This sequence joins TRBV27 and TRBJ1-2, with 11 nucleotides matching TRBD1. Unmatched junction bases numbered 5, after V lost 5 bases and J lost 3 bases. This CDR3 comprises 15 residues. Germline CDR1 is MNHEY and CDR2 is SMNVEV (reference sequence). The chain's CDR3 is CASSPGTGGYYGYTF. The CDR3 nucleotides are TGTGCCAGCAGTCCAGGGACAGGGGGTTACTATGGCTACACCTTC.

The V call is TRBV27, the J call TRBJ1-2; TRBD1 matches 11 bases. The CDR3 has 15 amino acids. V lost 3 bases and J lost 0; bases outside the gene matches: 0. From germline, CDR1 is MNHEY and CDR2 SMNVEV (reference sequence). The CDR3 bases are TGTGCCAGCAGTTTGGGACAGGGGGCTAACTATGGCTACACCTTC. Translating gives CASSLGQGANYGYTF.

V and J are TRBV4-1 and TRBJ2-7; 12 bases fit TRBD2. Germline CDR1 and CDR2: MGHRA and YSYEKL. CDR3 length equals 16 residues. V dropped 0 bases and J dropped 2; count of bases not matched to a gene: 2. The CDR3, as DNA: TGCGCCAGCAGCCAAGATCCTAGCGGGGGGGCCTACGAGCAGTACTTC. Encoded protein: CASSQDPSGGAYEQYF.

This clone has just one count. The chain has TRBV10-3 and TRBJ2-5; possibly TRBD1 for D (6 bases). The end of the DNA aligns better with TRBJ2-7, so the J call may be wrong. CDR1 ENHRY and CDR2 SYGVKD come from the germline V gene. The CDR3 sequence is 12 residues long. The CDR3 sequence is CATLRDNYEQYF. The DNA of the CDR3 is TGTGCCACCCTAAGGGACAACTACGAGCAGTACTTC.

This chain joins TRBV19 and TRBJ2-6; the D gene is possibly TRBD1 (6 bases). This CDR3 contains 15 residues. The germline V gene encodes CDR1 LNHDA and CDR2 SQIVND (reference sequence). V was clipped by 3 bases and J by 0 bases, with 6 bases between them. In nucleotides, the CDR3 is TGTGCCAGTAGTATGGACAGCTCTGGGGCCAACGTCCTGACTTTC. This codes for CASSMDSSGANVLTF.

V gene TRBV15 combines with J gene TRBJ1-2; TRBD1 agrees at 7 bases. This CDR3 is built from 13 residues. V was pared by 1 base and J by 4 bases, with 0 bases of the junction left unmatched. The V gene's germline CDR1 is LNHNV and CDR2 YYDKDF (reference sequence). For the CDR3, the DNA is TGTGCCACCAGCAGAGGACAGGGCTATGGCTACACCTTC. Its translation: CATSRGQGYGYTF.

CDR3 in amino acids: CASSVGTGVSYEQYF. In nucleotides, the CDR3 is TGTGCCAGCAGCGTAGGGACAGGGGTATCCTACGAGCAGTACTTC. This sequence joins TRBV9 and TRBJ2-7, with 9 bases that match TRBD1. The germline gives CDR1 SGDLS, CDR2 YYNGEE. The CDR3 loop spans 15 amino acids. V lost 0 bases to trimming and J lost 1 base; unmatched junction nucleotides: 2.

This clone came up once. The chain recombines TRBV4-1 with TRBJ2-7; D might be TRBD2 (5 bases). The CDR3 is 16 amino acids. CDR1 and CDR2 from the germline V gene are MGHRA and YSYEKL. The V and J ends lost 0 bases and 3 bases respectively, with 15 bases between them. The CDR3 bases are TGCGCCAGCAGCCAAGATCTAGCCCCCCGCGTCTACGAGCAGTACTTC. Encoded protein: CASSQDLAPRVYEQYF.

The chain couples TRBV11-1 to TRBJ1-2; maybe TRBD1 (5 bases). Trimming cost V 0 bases and J 0 bases, with 5 bases left between them. Per germline, CDR1 SGHAT and CDR2 FQDESV (reference sequence). The CDR3 runs to 14 residues. CDR3 sequence: CASSLATANYGYTF. The CDR3 DNA reads TGTGCCAGCAGCTTAGCGACAGCTAACTATGGCTACACCTTC.

The rearrangement links TRBV30 to TRBJ2-3, with TRBD2 matching over 9 bases. The CDR3 totals 14 residues. Germline V lookup: CDR1 GTSNPN, CDR2 SVGIG (reference sequence). Trimming took 3 bases from V and 2 from J; bases not matched to a gene: 3. The CDR3: CAWRPSGATDTQYF. CDR3 coding DNA: TGTGCCTGGAGACCTAGCGGGGCCACAGATACGCAGTATTTT.

J is TRBJ1-5 and V is TRBV6-5; D is ambiguous. Germline V gene data show CDR1 as MNHEY and CDR2 as SVGAGI. This CDR3 comprises 11 residues. V was trimmed by 6 bases and J by 3 bases, leaving 3 bases between them. The CDR3 bases are TGTGCCAGCAGGGACAATCAGCCCCAGCATTTT. It is translated as CASRDNQPQHF.

The CDR3 reads CASTGHANYGYTF. The CDR3 region has the DNA TGTGCCAGCACGGGACACGCTAACTATGGCTACACCTTC. The chain links TRBV19 to TRBJ1-2; tentatively, D is TRBD1 (6 bases). V was trimmed by 9 bases and J by 0 bases, leaving 11 bases between them. Germline-derived CDR1 and CDR2 are LNHDA and SQIVND (reference sequence). The CDR3 has 13 amino acids. Complete variable domain (other parts from reference TRBV19 and TRBJ1-2): DGGITQSPKYLFRKEGQNVTLSCEQNLNHDAMYWYRQDPGQGLRLIYYSQIVNDFQKGDIAEGYSVSREKKESFPLTVTSAQKNPTAFYLCASTGHANYGYTFGSGTRLTVV.